The clone carrying this T cell receptor (beta chain) has a count of ten or more. With 7 bases removed from V and 7 bases from J, the gap between germline ends came to 16 bases. CDR3 size: 13 residues. These data belong to a study of regulatory T cells in long-lasting Graves disease. This sample's time point: persistent/refractory GD, antithyroid drugs over 5 years with positive TRAb. Following extraction of RNA from PBMCs, that RNA was used to make the TCR library. For TCR beta, libraries came from iRepertoire HTBI primers and Arm-PCR of CDR3 regions. One entry per CDR3 protein, called by TCRdb with MiXCR from the multiplex PCR reads. The sample shows around 460,000 distinct CDR3 sequences, about 20% of them seen only once.

The TCR originated in a female donor with Graves disease. The starting material was peripheral blood mononuclear cells (PBMCs), obtained when the disease was refractory, from a patient treated with antithyroid drugs. The chain uses TRBV12-3 or TRBV12-4 and TRBJ1-1, with D uncertain. The CDR3 DNA sequence: TGTGCCAGCACCCCCCCGGGCACCGTTGAAGCTTTCTTT. Its translation: CASTPPGTVEAFF.